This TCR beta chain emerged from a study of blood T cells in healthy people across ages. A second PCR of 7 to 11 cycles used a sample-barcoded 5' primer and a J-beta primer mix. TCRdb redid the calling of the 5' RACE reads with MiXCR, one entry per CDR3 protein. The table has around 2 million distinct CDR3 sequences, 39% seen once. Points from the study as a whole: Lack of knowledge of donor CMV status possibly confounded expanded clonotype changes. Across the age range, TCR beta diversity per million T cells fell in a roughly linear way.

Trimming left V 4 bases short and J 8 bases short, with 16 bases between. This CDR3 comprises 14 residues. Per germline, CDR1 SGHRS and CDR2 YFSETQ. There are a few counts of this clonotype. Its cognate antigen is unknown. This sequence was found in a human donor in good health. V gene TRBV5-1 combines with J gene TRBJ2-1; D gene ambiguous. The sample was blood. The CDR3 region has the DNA TGCGCCAGCAGCGCGATACTCGGTAGGGATGAGCAGTTCTTC. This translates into CASSAILGRDEQFF.